These 17 T cell receptor beta chains came from one sample sequenced in a study of blood T cell repertoires in COVID-19. The assay was immunoSEQ multiplex PCR, and TCRdb's table has in-frame clones only and misses some. The sample holds approximately 460,000 clones, about 88% seen once. Sequencing used peripheral blood. The receptor set was obtained from a man aged 18 to 30 with COVID-19, enrolled during active disease.

The V gene is TRBV27, the J gene TRBJ2-1; 15 nucleotides agree with TRBD2. CDR1 and CDR2 (germline): MNHEY, SMNVEV (reference sequence). The J segment lost 8 bases and the V segment lost 4 bases, leaving 12 bases of the junction unmatched. The CDR3 extends over 18 amino acids. As DNA, the CDR3 is TGTGCCAGCAGTTCATCTGGACTAGCGGGAGGGTACATTTATGAGCAGTTCTTC. Translated: CASSSSGLAGGYIYEQFF.

The chain is built from TRBV5-6 and TRBJ2-7; D gene unclear. Germline V gene sequence: CDR1 SGHDT, CDR2 YYEEEE. V was cut by 4 bases and J by 0 bases, with 8 bases left in between. The CDR3 totals 13 residues. The CDR3 bases are TGTGCCAGCAGCCGGGTAAGCTCCTACGAGCAGTACTTC. It specifies CASSRVSSYEQYF.

This chain uses TRBV5-1 with TRBJ1-6; 9 bases agree with TRBD1. Germline V gene sequence: CDR1 SGHRS, CDR2 YFSETQ. V was clipped by 4 bases and J by 8 bases; unmatched bases: 10. CDR3 length equals 16 residues. The CDR3 sequence: CASSQLPGTGYSPLHF. CDR3 coding DNA: TGCGCCAGCAGCCAACTACCCGGGACAGGGTATTCACCCCTCCACTTT. Full variable domain (remainder filled in from reference TRBV5-1 and TRBJ1-6): KAGVTQTPRYLIKTRGQQVTLSCSPISGHRSVSWYQQTPGQGLQFLFEYFSETQRNKGNFPGRFSGRQFSNSRSEMNVSTLELGDSALYLCASSQLPGTGYSPLHFGNGTRLTVT.

The V gene is TRBV19, the J gene TRBJ1-5; 7 bases are a match to TRBD1. The germline CDR1 and CDR2 sequences are LNHDA and SQIVND (reference sequence). The CDR3 contains 15 residues. With V trimmed by 6 bases and J by 4 bases, 9 bases remained unmatched. The CDR3 DNA is TGTGCCAGTAGCCATACGGGACAGCCTAATCAGCCCCAGCATTTT. This gives the protein CASSHTGQPNQPQHF.

In nucleotides, the CDR3 is TGCGCCAGCAGCCAAGGCAGGAACACCATATATTTT. Its translation: CASSQGRNTIYF. The gene calls are TRBV4-1 and TRBJ1-3; no clear D gene. V was pared by 1 base and J by 7 bases, with 5 bases between. The germline gives CDR1 MGHRA, CDR2 YSYEKL. The CDR3 runs 12 residues.

The V and J genes are TRBV7-2 and TRBJ2-1; 8 bases are shared with TRBD2. CDR1 and CDR2 from the germline V gene are SGHTA and FQGNSA. V gave up 6 bases and J gave up 8 bases; unmatched junction bases: 6. The CDR3 length is 13 residues. The CDR3 nucleotides read TGTGCCAGCAGTTACGGGGGGGCCGATGAGCAGTTCTTC. Protein sequence: CASSYGGADEQFF.

This chain links TRBV11-2 with TRBJ2-7; TRBD1 aligns across 9 bases. V lost 5 bases to trimming and J lost 4 bases; unmatched junction nucleotides: 9. The CDR3 is 15 amino acids. CDR1 is SGHAT and CDR2 is FQNNGV in the germline V gene. In nucleotides, the CDR3 is TGTGCCAGCAGCCACCCCGGGACAGGGATGTACGAGCAGTACTTC. Protein product: CASSHPGTGMYEQYF.

As DNA, the CDR3 is TGTGCAAGTCGCTTTCTTATTTCGGTTGATAGGACAAGTCTACGGGACGAGCAGTACTTC. Protein sequence: CASRFLISVDRTSLRDEQYF. The V and J genes are TRBV12-2 and TRBJ2-7; the table names TRBD1, a call not compared with the DNA. TRBV12-2 is termed a pseudogene. This CDR3 is 20 amino acids long.

This clone was observed a single time. The V gene is TRBV12-5, the J gene TRBJ2-1; 11 bases match TRBD2. The CDR3 sequence is 16 residues long. V shed 3 bases and J 3 bases; nucleotides not matched to a gene: 4. Per germline, CDR1 LGHNT and CDR2 FRNRAP. The CDR3 sequence: CASGFSGLAGYNEQFF. CDR3 coding DNA: TGTGCTAGTGGTTTTTCCGGACTAGCGGGCTACAATGAGCAGTTCTTC.

The DNA for the CDR3 is TGCAGTGCTAGCCCGGTAGACGAGCAGTACTTC. This gives the protein CSASPVDEQYF. The chain carries TRBV20-1 and TRBJ2-7; D is undetermined. The germline gives CDR1 DFQATT, CDR2 SNEGSKA (reference sequence). The CDR3 contains 11 residues. V lost 3 bases and J lost 5, with 8 bases in between.

The chain is built from TRBV4-2 and TRBJ2-7; possible D gene TRBD1, 6 bases. The germline V gene has CDR1 LGHNA and CDR2 YNFKEQ. The CDR3 covers 14 residues. The V and J ends lost 3 bases and 2 bases respectively, with 11 bases between them. The CDR3 coding sequence is TGTGCCAGCAGCCAGAACACAGGGCCCTACGAGCAGTACTTC. As protein: CASSQNTGPYEQYF.

The chain combines TRBV30 with TRBJ1-1; 9 nucleotides agree with TRBD1. The CDR3 runs to 14 residues. The ends lost 2 bases at V and 10 bases at J; junction bases unmatched: 11. Germline-derived CDR1 and CDR2 are GTSNPN and SVGIG (reference sequence). The CDR3 nucleotides are TGTGCCTGGAGTACAGACAGGGGGTTTCTCGGAGCTTTCTTT. It codes for CAWSTDRGFLGAFF.

The chain is built from TRBV5-6 and TRBJ1-3; D is undetermined. V shed 3 bases and J shed 0 bases, with 7 bases lying between them. CDR1 and CDR2 (germline): SGHDT, YYEEEE. The CDR3 covers 14 residues. CDR3: CASSSFVSGNTIYF. The CDR3 DNA sequence: TGTGCCAGCAGCTCGTTTGTCTCTGGAAACACCATATATTTT.

The CDR3 DNA follows: TGTGCCAGCAGCCAGGGACTAGCGGGGGCCGGGGATACGCAGTATTTT. Amino acids: CASSQGLAGAGDTQYF. The V and J genes are TRBV5-8 and TRBJ2-3; 14 nucleotides align to TRBD2. In germline, CDR1 is SGHTS, CDR2 YDEGEE. Losses at the gene ends were 4 bases for V and 6 bases for J; bases not matched to a gene: 7. The CDR3 is 16 amino acids.

This chain connects TRBV11-3 to TRBJ1-1, with a weak D call TRBD1 (6 bases). V lost 0 bases and J lost 12, with 11 bases in between. The CDR3 has 12 amino acids. Looked up from germline, CDR1 is SGHNT and CDR2 is YENEEA. The CDR3: CASSLETGGPFF. In nucleotides, the CDR3 is TGTGCCAGCAGCTTAGAGACAGGTGGACCTTTCTTT.

The rearrangement links TRBV19 to TRBJ2-1; weak D call: TRBD1 (5 bases). Trimming removed 8 bases from V and 0 bases from J, with 11 bases in between. Germline CDR1 reads LNHDA; CDR2 reads SQIVND (reference sequence). The CDR3 has 14 residues. The chain's CDR3 is CASVRDSSYNEQFF. The CDR3 DNA reads as TGTGCCAGTGTACGAGACAGCTCCTACAATGAGCAGTTCTTC.

V usage is TRBV29-1 and J usage is TRBJ1-2; 11 nucleotides align to TRBD1. Per germline, CDR1 SQVTM and CDR2 ANQGSEA. The CDR3 extends over 14 amino acids. The V and J ends lost 4 bases and 6 bases, in that order; junction bases with no gene match: 7. The CDR3 protein is CSVVGTGGPNGYTF. CDR3 nucleotide sequence: TGCAGCGTTGTTGGGACAGGGGGGCCTAATGGCTACACCTTC.